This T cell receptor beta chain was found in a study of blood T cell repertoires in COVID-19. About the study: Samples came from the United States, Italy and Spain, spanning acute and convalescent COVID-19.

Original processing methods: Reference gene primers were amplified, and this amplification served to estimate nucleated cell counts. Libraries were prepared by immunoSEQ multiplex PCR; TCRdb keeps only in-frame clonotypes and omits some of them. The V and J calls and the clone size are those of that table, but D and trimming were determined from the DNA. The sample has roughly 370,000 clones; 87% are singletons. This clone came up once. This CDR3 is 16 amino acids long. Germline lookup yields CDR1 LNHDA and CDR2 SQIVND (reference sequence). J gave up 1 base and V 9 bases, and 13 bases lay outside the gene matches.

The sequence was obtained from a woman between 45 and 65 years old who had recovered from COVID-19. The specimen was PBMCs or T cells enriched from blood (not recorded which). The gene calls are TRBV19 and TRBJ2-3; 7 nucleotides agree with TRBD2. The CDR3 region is CASRGPPSGRTDTQYF. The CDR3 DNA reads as TGTGCCAGCAGAGGGCCTCCTAGCGGACGCACAGATACGCAGTATTTT. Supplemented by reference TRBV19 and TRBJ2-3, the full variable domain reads DGGITQSPKYLFRKEGQNVTLSCEQNLNHDAMYWYRQDPGQGLRLIYYSQIVNDFQKGDIAEGYSVSREKKESFPLTVTSAQKNPTAFYLCASRGPPSGRTDTQYFGPGTRLTVL.